The 25 T cell receptor beta chains listed next were all sequenced from one sample in a study of breast tumors, draining lymph nodes, adjacent tissues. Each CDR3 protein is one row after TCRdb ran MiXCR on the multiplex PCR reads. The sample shows approximately 150,000 distinct CDR3 sequences, approximately 29% of them seen only once. Axillary draining lymph nodes of breast cancer patients supplied the node samples. The material sequenced was axillary lymph node tissue. The source of these receptors is a female donor with breast cancer. Some clones in this sample may be carry-over from other donors' samples.

This clonotype was counted ten times or more. The chain is built from TRBV19 and TRBJ2-1; 7 bases align to TRBD2. With 1 base clipped from V and 0 bases from J, the junction kept 0 bases outside the gene matches. Germline V gene lookup returns CDR1 LNHDA and CDR2 SQIVND (reference sequence). This CDR3 has 15 amino acids. This CDR3 is CASSIGGGSYNEQFF. The CDR3, as DNA: TGTGCCAGTAGTATAGGCGGGGGCTCCTACAATGAGCAGTTCTTC.

A word on this clonotype: This may be a read error, as it is one base from a much larger clone. The chain has TRBV27 and TRBJ1-2, with D unresolved. The CDR3 loop spans 14 amino acids. Germline lookup yields CDR1 MNHEY and CDR2 SMNVEV (reference sequence). CDR3 amino acids: CASSTSRSYGGCTF. The CDR3 nucleotides are TGTGCCAGCAGTACCTCCAGGTCCTACGGTGGCTGCACCTTC.

This clonotype was seen only a few times. A much larger clone differs by one base, so this may be a read error. The chain carries TRBV6-2 or TRBV6-3 and TRBJ2-6; D uncertain. This CDR3 spans 11 amino acids. The germline V gene encodes CDR1 MNHEY and CDR2 SVGEGT. Here the CDR3 DNA reads TGTGCCACCTCTCGGGCCAACGTCCTGACTTTC. Its protein product is CATSRANVLTF.

This clonotype was detected ten times or more. This sequence joins TRBV2 and TRBJ1-5; no definite D call. The CDR3 runs 16 residues. V gave up 1 base and J gave up 5 bases, with 15 bases separating them. Germline V lookup: CDR1 SNHLY, CDR2 FYNNEI. The chain's CDR3 is CASSEGLRTGDQPQHF. CDR3 nucleotides: TGTGCCAGCAGTGAAGGGCTTCGGACGGGAGATCAGCCCCAGCATTTT.

In its sample, this clonotype was seen many times. V and J are TRBV20-1 and TRBJ1-3, with 8 positions matching TRBD1. Germline CDR1 reads DFQATT; CDR2 reads SNEGSKA (reference sequence). There are 12 residues in the CDR3. Trimming took 6 bases from V and 2 from J; bases not matched to a gene: 0. The CDR3 sequence: CSARGPGNTIYF. The CDR3, as DNA: TGCAGTGCCAGGGGGCCTGGAAACACCATATATTTT.

This clonotype was counted ten times or more. The rearrangement links TRBV6-5 to TRBJ2-7, with D unclear. Germline loops: CDR1 MNHEY, CDR2 SVGAGI. Trimming removed 0 bases at V and 7 bases at J, with 13 bases between. CDR3 length: 14 residues. The CDR3 region is CASSYSPGQKEQYV. The DNA for the CDR3 is TGTGCCAGCAGTTACTCTCCCGGGCAAAAGGAGCAGTACGTC.

As to this clonotype: One junction end does not reproduce the germline sequence, and a read error may be involved. This chain links TRBV3-1 with TRBJ1-3, with D maybe TRBD1 (6 bases). Germline loops: CDR1 LGHDT, CDR2 YNNKEL (reference sequence). The CDR3 covers 14 residues. The CDR3 DNA sequence: TGCGCCAGCAGCCAAGTAGGGGGGGGAAACACCATATATTTT. Amino acids: CASSQVGGGNTIYF.

This clonotype was found many times. The rearrangement links TRBV6-5 to TRBJ2-3, with D possibly matching TRBD2 (5 bases). The V gene lost 6 bases and the J gene lost 0 bases, with 16 bases spanning the gap. The CDR3 has 16 residues. Germline lookup yields CDR1 MNHEY and CDR2 SVGAGI. The CDR3 spells CASRRTRRQSTDTQYF. CDR3 in DNA: TGTGCCAGCAGGAGGACGAGGAGGCAGAGCACAGATACGCAGTATTTT.

This clonotype was picked up many times. The chain couples TRBV6-1 to TRBJ1-2; D is uncertain. Per the germline V gene, CDR1 is MNHNS and CDR2 is SASEGT. V was shortened by 0 bases and J by 8 bases, with 13 bases between the two germline ends. The CDR3 totals 14 residues. DNA of the CDR3: TGTGCCAGCAGTGAAGCGGGCGAGGTCCGGGGCTACACCTTC. Translated, it gives CASSEAGEVRGYTF.

In its sample, this clonotype was seen a few times. The J gene is TRBJ1-3, the V gene TRBV28; D may be TRBD1 (5 bases). CDR1 and CDR2 from the germline V gene are MDHEN and SYDVKM. The CDR3 covers 13 residues. Trimming stripped 8 bases from V and 0 bases from J, with 8 bases between. The CDR3 loop is CASGGDSGNTIYF. CDR3 coding DNA: TGTGCCAGCGGGGGGGACTCTGGAAACACCATATATTTT.

This clonotype was counted at least ten times. This clone may be a read error of a much larger clone one base away. This rearrangement joins TRBV20-1 to TRBJ2-7; D possibly corresponds to TRBD2 (5 bases). The CDR3 length is 16 residues. V was pared by 2 bases and J by 3 bases, with 20 bases between. Germline CDR1 reads DFQATT; CDR2 reads SNEGSKA (reference sequence). The CDR3 is CSARPDDGSAGYEQYF. CDR3 nucleotide sequence: TGCAGTGCTAGACCGGACGACGGTAGCGCGGGCTACGAGCAGTACTTC.

The DNA of the CDR3 is TGTGCCAGCAGCTTGACCGGACTAGATATGACCAAAAACATTCAGTACTTC. Translated: CASSLTGLDMTKNIQYF. V and J are TRBV5-6 and TRBJ2-4, with 7 bases lining up with TRBD2. Per the germline V gene, CDR1 is SGHDT and CDR2 is YYEEEE. The CDR3 spans 17 residues. The V and J ends lost 1 base and 2 bases, in that order; junction bases with no gene match: 9.

This clonotype appeared many times. The chain carries TRBV4-2 and TRBJ2-5; 10 nucleotides match TRBD2. CDR3 size: 16 residues. V lost 3 bases, J lost 5 bases, and 9 bases stayed unmatched. CDR1 and CDR2 from the germline V gene are LGHNA and YNFKEQ. CDR3 bases: TGTGCCAGCAGCCAGGGAAGCGGGGGGGCCGGGGAGACCCAGTACTTC. This gives the protein CASSQGSGGAGETQYF.

The CDR3 loop is CASLGGTGGDQPQHF. The CDR3 region has the DNA TGTGCCAGCCTGGGGGGGACAGGGGGCGACCAGCCCCAGCATTTT. The chain employs TRBV7-2 and TRBJ1-5; the match to TRBD1 covers 12 bases. The V gene end was trimmed by 8 bases and the J gene end by 7 bases; junction bases not matched to a gene: 9. Germline CDR1 is SGHTA and CDR2 is FQGNSA. CDR3 size: 15 residues. Full variable domain (remainder filled in from reference TRBV7-2 and TRBJ1-5): GAGVSQSPSNKVTEKGKDVELRCDPISGHTALYWYRQSLGQGLEFLIYFQGNSAPDKSGLPSDRFSAERTGGSVSTLTIQRTQQEDSAVYLCASLGGTGGDQPQHFGDGTRLSIL.

Ten or more counts support this clonotype. This sequence joins TRBV5-6 and TRBJ1-2; D remains ambiguous. The CDR3 has 13 residues. Germline assignment: CDR1 SGHDT and CDR2 YYEEEE. V was clipped by 0 bases and J by 8 bases, with 11 bases between them. In DNA, the CDR3 is TGTGCCAGCAGCTTGGGGGTCCAGGAGGGCTACACCTTC. Encoded protein: CASSLGVQEGYTF.

This clonotype showed up many times. V and J are TRBV6-1 and TRBJ1-6; D is ambiguous. Germline CDR1 is MNHNS and CDR2 is SASEGT. The CDR3 contains 14 residues. The V and J ends lost 5 bases and 5 bases respectively, with 10 bases between them. The CDR3 reads CASSRTGNNSPLHF. As DNA, the CDR3 is TGTGCCAGCAGTAGGACGGGGAATAATTCACCCCTCCACTTT.

The chain couples TRBV20-1 to TRBJ2-7; D remains ambiguous. Trimming removed 5 bases at V and 0 bases at J, with 11 bases between. This CDR3 spans 13 amino acids. The germline V gene encodes CDR1 DFQATT and CDR2 SNEGSKA (reference sequence). The CDR3 sequence: CSAYRVPSYEQYF. DNA for the CDR3: TGCAGTGCTTATCGAGTGCCCTCCTACGAGCAGTACTTC.

This clonotype has ten or more counts. This chain links TRBV5-6 with TRBJ2-2, with D perhaps TRBD1 (5 bases). Looked up from germline, CDR1 is SGHDT and CDR2 is YYEEEE. This CDR3 spans 17 amino acids. Trimming cost V 2 bases and J 0 bases, with 14 bases left between them. The CDR3 spells CASSFFPKGTNTGELFF. CDR3 sequence (DNA): TGTGCCAGCAGCTTTTTTCCGAAGGGGACGAACACCGGGGAGCTGTTTTTT.

This clonotype was detected ten times or more. This chain connects TRBV5-4 to TRBJ1-6, with unresolved D. CDR3 length: 16 amino acids. Trimming removed 0 bases from V and 10 bases from J, with 17 bases in between. Germline V gene data show CDR1 as SGHNT and CDR2 as YYREEE (reference sequence). The CDR3 nucleotides read TGTGCCAGCAGCTTGGGAAACACAAGGGTATGGTCACCCCTCCACTTT. Protein: CASSLGNTRVWSPLHF.

The chain carries TRBV5-1 and TRBJ1-1, with 11 nucleotides matching TRBD1. The germline CDR1 and CDR2 sequences are SGHRS and YFSETQ. J gave up 3 bases and V 3 bases, and 1 base lay outside the gene matches. This CDR3 is 14 amino acids long. CDR3 residues: CASSSGQGDTEAFF. CDR3 DNA: TGCGCCAGCAGCTCGGGACAGGGGGACACTGAAGCTTTCTTT.

This clonotype was observed at least ten times. This chain uses TRBV5-1 with TRBJ2-7; the match to TRBD1 covers 8 bases. V lost 0 bases, J lost 5 bases, and 4 bases stayed unmatched. Germline V gene sequence: CDR1 SGHRS, CDR2 YFSETQ. The CDR3 covers 14 residues. CDR3 DNA: TGCGCCAGCAGCTTGGGACAGGGGTACCACGAGCAGTACGTC. Protein sequence: CASSLGQGYHEQYV.

The chain recombines TRBV7-2 with TRBJ2-5; possible D gene TRBD2, 6 bases. The CDR3 covers 15 residues. Germline CDR1 and CDR2: SGHTA and FQGNSA. Trimming removed 1 base from V and 5 bases from J, with 14 bases in between. The DNA for the CDR3 is TGTGCCAGCAGCTTAGGGGCGGGGCGAGGGGAGACCCAGTACTTC. Protein: CASSLGAGRGETQYF.

This chain links TRBV5-1 with TRBJ1-4, with 8 bases aligning to TRBD1. The CDR3 has 16 amino acids. J gave up 0 bases and V 4 bases, and 5 bases lay outside the gene matches. Looked up from germline, CDR1 is SGHRS and CDR2 is YFSETQ. CDR3 region: CASSVRGLATNEKLFF. The CDR3 nucleotides read TGCGCCAGCAGCGTCAGGGGGCTTGCAACTAATGAAAAACTGTTTTTT.

Points on this clonotype: A read error is likely, as this CDR3 ends without the conserved phenylalanine or tryptophan. The genes are TRBV12-3 or TRBV12-4 and TRBJ1-6, with a weak D call TRBD1 (6 bases). The CDR3 extends over 15 amino acids. The CDR3 here is CASSGQSSYNSLLHS. In DNA form, the CDR3 reads TGTGCCAGCAGTGGACAGAGCTCCTATAATTCACTCCTCCACTCT.

The chain links TRBV2 to TRBJ2-7; 10 nucleotides line up with TRBD1. Per the germline V gene, CDR1 is SNHLY and CDR2 is FYNNEI. CDR3 size: 13 residues. The V and J ends lost 6 bases and 6 bases, in that order; junction bases with no gene match: 5. This CDR3 reads CASSRDRGGEQYV. The DNA for the CDR3 is TGTGCCAGCAGCCGGGACAGGGGAGGCGAGCAGTACGTC.